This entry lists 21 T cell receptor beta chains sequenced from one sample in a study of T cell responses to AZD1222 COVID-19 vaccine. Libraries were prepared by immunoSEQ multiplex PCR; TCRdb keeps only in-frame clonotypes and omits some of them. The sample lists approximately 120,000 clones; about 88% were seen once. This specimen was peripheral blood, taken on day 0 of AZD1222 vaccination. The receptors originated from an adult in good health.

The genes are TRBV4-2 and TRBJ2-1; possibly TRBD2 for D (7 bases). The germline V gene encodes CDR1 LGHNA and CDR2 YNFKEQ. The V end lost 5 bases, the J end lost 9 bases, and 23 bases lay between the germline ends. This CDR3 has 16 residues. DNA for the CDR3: TGTGCCAGCAGCGTGGACCTAGCTGGGGGGGGCGGTGAGCAGTTCTTC. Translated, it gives CASSVDLAGGGGEQFF.

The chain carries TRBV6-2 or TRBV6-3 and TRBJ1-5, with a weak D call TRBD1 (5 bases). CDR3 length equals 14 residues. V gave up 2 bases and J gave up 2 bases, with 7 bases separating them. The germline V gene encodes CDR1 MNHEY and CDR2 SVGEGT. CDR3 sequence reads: CASSYGGGNQPQHF. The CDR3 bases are TGTGCCAGCAGTTACGGGGGTGGCAATCAGCCCCAGCATTTT.

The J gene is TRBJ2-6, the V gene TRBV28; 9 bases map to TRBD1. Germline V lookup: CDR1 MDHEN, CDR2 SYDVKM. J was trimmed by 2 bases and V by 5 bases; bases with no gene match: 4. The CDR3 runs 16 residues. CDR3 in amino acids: CASSPRDRAGANVLTF. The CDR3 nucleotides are TGTGCCAGCAGTCCGCGGGACAGGGCTGGGGCCAACGTCCTGACTTTC.

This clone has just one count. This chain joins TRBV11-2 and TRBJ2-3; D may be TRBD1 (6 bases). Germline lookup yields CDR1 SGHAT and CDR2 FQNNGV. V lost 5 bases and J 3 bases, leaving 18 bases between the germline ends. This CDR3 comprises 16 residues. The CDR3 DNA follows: TGTGCCAGCAGCCCACTCCCCCAGGGGTGGACAGATACGCAGTATTTT. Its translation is CASSPLPQGWTDTQYF.

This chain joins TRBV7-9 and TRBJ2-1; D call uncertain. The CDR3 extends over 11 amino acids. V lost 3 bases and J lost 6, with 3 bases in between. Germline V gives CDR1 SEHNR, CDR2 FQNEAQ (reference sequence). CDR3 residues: CASSFRNEQFF. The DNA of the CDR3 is TGTGCCAGCAGCTTCCGCAATGAGCAGTTCTTC.

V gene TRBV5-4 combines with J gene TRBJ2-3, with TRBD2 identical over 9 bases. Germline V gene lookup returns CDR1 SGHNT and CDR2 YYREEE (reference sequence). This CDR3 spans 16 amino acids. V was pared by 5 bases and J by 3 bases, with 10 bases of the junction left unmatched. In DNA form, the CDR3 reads TGTGCCAGCAGAATGGGTAGCGGGAGAGCGACAGATACGCAGTATTTT. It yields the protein CASRMGSGRATDTQYF.

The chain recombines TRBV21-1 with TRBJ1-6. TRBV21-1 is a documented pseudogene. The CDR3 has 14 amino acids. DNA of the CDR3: TGTGCCAGCAGCAAAGGAGGGTGGGAGCAGGCCCTCCACTTT. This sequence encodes CASSKGGWEQALHF.

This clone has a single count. CDR3 protein: CASSEGRTSYEQYV. DNA of the CDR3: TGTGCCAGCAGTGAAGGGAGGACAAGCTACGAGCAGTACGTC. J is TRBJ2-7 and V is TRBV2, with D possibly called TRBD1 or TRBD2 (5 bases each). CDR1 and CDR2 (germline): SNHLY, FYNNEI. Between the trimmed V and J ends, which lost 1 base and 3 bases, there was a span of 10 bases. This CDR3 region has 14 residues.

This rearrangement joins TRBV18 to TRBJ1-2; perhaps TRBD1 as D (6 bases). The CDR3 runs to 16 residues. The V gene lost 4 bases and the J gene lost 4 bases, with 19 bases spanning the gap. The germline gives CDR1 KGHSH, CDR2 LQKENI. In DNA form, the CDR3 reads TGTGCCAGCTCACTTAACCAAGTTACAGGGACCTATGGCTACACCTTC. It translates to CASSLNQVTGTYGYTF.

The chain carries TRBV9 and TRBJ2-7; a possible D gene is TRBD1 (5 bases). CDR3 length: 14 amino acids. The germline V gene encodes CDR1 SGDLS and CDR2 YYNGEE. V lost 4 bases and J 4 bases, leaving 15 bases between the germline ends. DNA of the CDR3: TGTGCCAGCAGCTCACGACCTGGGGCTTACGAGCAGTACTTC. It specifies CASSSRPGAYEQYF.

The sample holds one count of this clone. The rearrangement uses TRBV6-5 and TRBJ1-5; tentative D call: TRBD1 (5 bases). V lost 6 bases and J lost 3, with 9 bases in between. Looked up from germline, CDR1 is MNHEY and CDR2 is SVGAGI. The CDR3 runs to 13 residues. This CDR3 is CASRDSNNQPQHF. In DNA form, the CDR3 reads TGTGCCAGCAGAGACAGCAACAATCAGCCCCAGCATTTT.

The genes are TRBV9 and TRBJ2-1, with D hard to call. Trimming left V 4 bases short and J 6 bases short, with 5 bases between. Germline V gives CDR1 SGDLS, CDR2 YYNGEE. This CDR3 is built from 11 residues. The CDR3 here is CASSQGNEQFF. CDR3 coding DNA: TGTGCCAGCAGCCAAGGCAATGAGCAGTTCTTC.

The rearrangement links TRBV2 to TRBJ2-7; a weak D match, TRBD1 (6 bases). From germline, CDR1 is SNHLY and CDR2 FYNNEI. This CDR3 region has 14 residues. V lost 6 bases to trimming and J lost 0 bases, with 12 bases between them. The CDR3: CASRKTGNSYEQYF. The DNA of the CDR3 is TGTGCCAGCAGAAAAACAGGGAACTCCTACGAGCAGTACTTC. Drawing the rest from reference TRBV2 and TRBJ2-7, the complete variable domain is EPEVTQTPSHQVTQMGQEVILRCVPISNHLYFYWYRQILGQKVEFLVSFYNNEISEKSEIFDDQFSVERPDGSNFTLKIRSTKLEDSAMYFCASRKTGNSYEQYFGPGTRLTVT.

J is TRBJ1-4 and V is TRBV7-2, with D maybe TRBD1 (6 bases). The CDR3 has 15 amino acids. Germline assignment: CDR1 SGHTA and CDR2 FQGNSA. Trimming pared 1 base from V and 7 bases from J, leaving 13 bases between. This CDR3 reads CASSLDTGWGEKLFF. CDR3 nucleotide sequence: TGTGCCAGCAGCTTAGACACAGGGTGGGGTGAAAAACTGTTTTTT.

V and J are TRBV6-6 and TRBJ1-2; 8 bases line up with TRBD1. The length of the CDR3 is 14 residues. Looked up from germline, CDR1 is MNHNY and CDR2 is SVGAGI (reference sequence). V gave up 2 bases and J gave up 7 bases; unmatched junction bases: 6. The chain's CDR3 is CASSYEDRAAGYTF. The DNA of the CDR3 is TGTGCCAGCAGTTACGAGGACAGGGCCGCTGGCTACACCTTC.

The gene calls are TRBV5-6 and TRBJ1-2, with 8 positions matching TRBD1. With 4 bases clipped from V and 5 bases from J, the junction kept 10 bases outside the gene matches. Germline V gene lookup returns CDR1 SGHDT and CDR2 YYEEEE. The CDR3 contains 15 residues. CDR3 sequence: CASSEGQAKSYGYTF. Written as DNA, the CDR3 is TGTGCCAGCAGCGAGGGACAGGCGAAATCATATGGCTACACCTTC.

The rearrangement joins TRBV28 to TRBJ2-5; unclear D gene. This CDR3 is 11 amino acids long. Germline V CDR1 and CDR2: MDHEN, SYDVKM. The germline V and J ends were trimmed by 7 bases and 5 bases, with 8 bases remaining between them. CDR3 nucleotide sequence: TGTGCCAGCAATTTCAGGGAGACCCAGTACTTC. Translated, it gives CASNFRETQYF.

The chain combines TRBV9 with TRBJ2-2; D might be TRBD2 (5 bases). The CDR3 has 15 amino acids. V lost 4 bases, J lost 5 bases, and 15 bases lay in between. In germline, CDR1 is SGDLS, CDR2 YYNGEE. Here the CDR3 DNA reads TGTGCCAGCAGCTTCGGATCTCGGGGTACCGGGGAGCTGTTTTTT. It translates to CASSFGSRGTGELFF.

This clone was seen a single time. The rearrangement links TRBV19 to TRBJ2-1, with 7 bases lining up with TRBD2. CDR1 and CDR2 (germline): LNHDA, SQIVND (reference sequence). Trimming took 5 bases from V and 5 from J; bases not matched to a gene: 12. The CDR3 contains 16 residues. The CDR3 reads CASSAHGGRSHNEQFF. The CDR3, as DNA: TGTGCCAGTAGTGCTCACGGCGGGAGATCCCACAATGAGCAGTTCTTC.

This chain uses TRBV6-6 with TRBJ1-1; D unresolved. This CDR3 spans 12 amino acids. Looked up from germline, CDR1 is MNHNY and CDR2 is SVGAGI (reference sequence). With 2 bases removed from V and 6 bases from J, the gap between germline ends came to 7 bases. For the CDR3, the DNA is TGTGCCAGCAGTTACAGCCCCGCTGAAGCTTTCTTT. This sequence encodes CASSYSPAEAFF.

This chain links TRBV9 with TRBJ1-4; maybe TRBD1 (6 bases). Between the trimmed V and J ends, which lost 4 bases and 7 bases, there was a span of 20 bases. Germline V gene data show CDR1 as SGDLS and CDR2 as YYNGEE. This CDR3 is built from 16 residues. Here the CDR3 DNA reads TGTGCCAGCAGCCCCCACCACAGGGCTCAGGGTGAAAAACTGTTTTTT. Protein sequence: CASSPHHRAQGEKLFF.